The 26 T cell receptor beta chains reported below all come from one sample, sequenced in a study of T cells in narcolepsy. Sequencing used immunoSEQ multiplex PCR; TCRdb keeps in-frame clones, though not all of them. In the table there are tens of thousands of clones, around 90% of which are singletons. Sequencing input: CD45RA- memory CD4+ T cells from PBMCs. These receptors were taken from a human donor with narcolepsy.

The chain links TRBV13 to TRBJ1-2; D uncertain. The length of the CDR3 is 12 residues. CDR1 is PRHDT and CDR2 is FYEKMQ in the germline V gene (reference sequence). V dropped 3 bases and J dropped 4 bases, with 6 bases sitting between them. In DNA, the CDR3 is TGTGCCAGCAGCTTTCCGACCTATGGCTACACCTTC. Residues: CASSFPTYGYTF. The full variable domain, its missing parts supplied by reference TRBV13 and TRBJ1-2, is AAGVIQSPRHLIKEKRETATLKCYPIPRHDTVYWYQQGPGQDPQFLISFYEKMQSDKGSIPDRFSAQQFSDYHSELNMSSLELGDSALYFCASSFPTYGYTFGSGTRLTVV.

This clone was observed a few times. The chain joins TRBV6-4 to TRBJ2-7, with 14 bases lining up with TRBD2. The V gene's germline CDR1 is MRHNA and CDR2 SNTAGT. Losses at the gene ends were 11 bases for V and 0 bases for J; bases not matched to a gene: 12. CDR3 length equals 17 residues. The CDR3 here is CAPAGGLAGVGSYEQYF. Written as DNA, the CDR3 is TGTGCCCCCGCGGGGGGACTAGCGGGAGTGGGCTCCTACGAGCAGTACTTC.

The rearrangement joins TRBV18 to TRBJ1-2; TRBD1 might be the D (6 bases). The CDR3 consists of 14 residues. In germline, CDR1 is KGHSH, CDR2 LQKENI. Trimming removed 0 bases from V and 11 bases from J, with 16 bases in between. CDR3 nucleotides: TGTGCCAGCTCACCACCGGCGCCAGGAGGGGGATACACCTTC. Residues: CASSPPAPGGGYTF.

The genes are TRBV4-2 and TRBJ1-2, with D uncertain. This CDR3 has 14 residues. The germline CDR1 and CDR2 sequences are LGHNA and YNFKEQ. V lost 4 bases, J lost 2 bases, and 11 bases lay in between. CDR3 sequence (DNA): TGTGCCAGCAGCCCTTTGGACGGGAACTATGGCTACACCTTC. Translation gives CASSPLDGNYGYTF.

This clone occurred a few times. CDR3 protein: CASRRDRINEQFF. The CDR3 DNA follows: TGCGCCAGCAGACGTGACAGAATCAATGAGCAGTTCTTC. The rearrangement links TRBV23-1 to TRBJ2-1; D might be TRBD1 (5 bases). TRBV23-1 is given ORF status, its function remaining uncertain. This CDR3 contains 13 residues. V was shortened by 6 bases and J by 6 bases, with 12 bases between the two germline ends.

This chain links TRBV30 with TRBJ2-5; D is unresolved. The CDR3 loop spans 11 amino acids. Germline V gene lookup returns CDR1 GTSNPN and CDR2 SVGIG (reference sequence). With 1 base removed from V and 4 bases from J, the gap between germline ends came to 4 bases. The CDR3 bases are TGTGCCTGGAGTGGGGGAGAGACCCAGTACTTC. It translates to CAWSGGETQYF. The full variable domain, completed using reference TRBV30 and TRBJ2-5, is SQTIHQWPATLVQPVGSPLSLECTVEGTSNPNLYWYRQAAGRGLQLLFYSVGIGQISSEVPQNLSASRPQDRQFILSSKKLLLSDSGFYLCAWSGGETQYFGPGTRLLVL.

V usage is TRBV29-1 and J usage is TRBJ2-2; perhaps TRBD2 as D (6 bases). The CDR3 totals 14 residues. CDR1 and CDR2 (germline): SQVTM, ANQGSEA. Trimming shortened V by 4 bases and J by 0 bases, and 9 bases separated the two germline ends. DNA of the CDR3: TGCAGCGTTGGGGCTAGCGCGAACACCGGGGAGCTGTTTTTT. It translates to CSVGASANTGELFF.

The chain recombines TRBV7-2 with TRBJ1-6; D might be TRBD1 (5 bases). V lost 5 bases, J lost 2 bases, and 7 bases lay in between. The CDR3 has 14 residues. In germline, CDR1 is SGHTA, CDR2 FQGNSA. As DNA, the CDR3 is TGTGCCAGCAGCCAGGGACCCTATAATTCACCCCTCCACTTT. Encoded protein: CASSQGPYNSPLHF.

This chain uses TRBV25-1 with TRBJ2-7; tentative D call: TRBD2 (6 bases). Trimming shortened V by 2 bases and J by 3 bases, and 8 bases separated the two germline ends. Per germline, CDR1 MGHDK and CDR2 SYGVNS. The CDR3 is 13 amino acids. The CDR3 region has the DNA TGTGCCAGCAGTGAACCCGGGAGCTACGAGCAGTACTTC. This translates into CASSEPGSYEQYF.

The J gene is TRBJ1-5, the V gene TRBV9; D gene ambiguous. CDR3 length: 14 amino acids. From germline, CDR1 is SGDLS and CDR2 YYNGEE. Trimming cost V 1 base and J 1 base, with 6 bases left between them. The CDR3, as DNA: TGTGCCAGCAGCGTATTGGACAGCAATCAGCCCCAGCATTTT. Protein product: CASSVLDSNQPQHF. The variable domain in full, completed from reference TRBV9 and TRBJ1-5, reads DSGVTQTPKHLITATGQRVTLRCSPRSGDLSVYWYQQSLDQGLQFLIQYYNGEERAKGNILERFSAQQFPDLHSELNLSSLELGDSALYFCASSVLDSNQPQHFGDGTRLSIL.

The V gene is TRBV6-1, the J gene TRBJ1-2; D is unclear. This CDR3 has 14 amino acids. Deletions cut 6 bases from V and 7 bases from J, with 18 bases between. The germline V gene has CDR1 MNHNS and CDR2 SASEGT. For the CDR3, the DNA is TGTGCCAGCAGGGCGACAACTCCCTTATCTGGCTACACCTTC. It yields the protein CASRATTPLSGYTF.

The chain couples TRBV5-1 to TRBJ2-2; TRBD2 might be the D (6 bases). The CDR3 has 14 amino acids. Deletions cut 1 base from V and 5 bases from J, with 9 bases between. Germline loops: CDR1 SGHRS, CDR2 YFSETQ. The CDR3: CASSLNGGTGELFF. The CDR3 DNA reads as TGCGCCAGCAGCTTGAACGGGGGTACCGGGGAGCTGTTTTTT.

The chain links TRBV5-6 to TRBJ1-2; 7 nucleotides match TRBD1. CDR1 is SGHDT, CDR2 YYEEEE, per germline. The CDR3 is 14 residues long. The ends lost 1 base at V and 4 bases at J; junction bases unmatched: 4. The CDR3 region has the DNA TGTGCCAGCAGCTTGTCAGGGGGTCCCTATGGCTACACCTTC. Protein sequence: CASSLSGGPYGYTF.

The chain joins TRBV19 to TRBJ2-2, with a weak D call TRBD2 (5 bases). The ends were cut back, 11 bases at V and 6 bases at J, with 13 bases in the middle. The CDR3 covers 12 residues. Germline CDR1 and CDR2: LNHDA and SQIVND (reference sequence). Written as DNA, the CDR3 is TGTGCCTCTACGTGGGGAGCCGGGGAGCTGTTTTTT. Amino acids: CASTWGAGELFF.

The gene calls are TRBV7-8 and TRBJ2-3; TRBD1 matches at 7 bases. The V and J ends lost 5 bases and 1 base, in that order; junction bases with no gene match: 3. The length of the CDR3 is 14 residues. CDR1 and CDR2 (germline): SGHVS, FQNEAQ. For the CDR3, the DNA is TGTGCCAGCAGCCCCGACAGGGGCACAGATACGCAGTATTTT. This translates into CASSPDRGTDTQYF.

This chain uses TRBV5-1 with TRBJ1-5; no clear D. Germline CDR1 SGHRS, CDR2 YFSETQ. V was cut by 0 bases and J by 8 bases, with 9 bases left in between. The CDR3 is 13 amino acids. The CDR3 protein is CASSLASGEPQHF. The CDR3 bases are TGCGCCAGCAGCTTGGCGAGCGGGGAGCCCCAGCATTTT.

The chain is built from TRBV14 and TRBJ1-1; D unresolved. The CDR3 runs to 12 residues. Trimming took 4 bases from V and 4 from J, leaving 7 bases between them. CDR1 SGHDN and CDR2 FVKESK come from the germline V gene. Written as DNA, the CDR3 is TGTGCCAGCAGCCTTTTAGGCACTGAAGCTTTCTTT. Its protein is CASSLLGTEAFF.

V usage is TRBV7-3 and J usage is TRBJ2-1; TRBD2 aligns across 10 bases. CDR1 is SGHTA, CDR2 FQGTGA, per germline. This CDR3 is built from 15 residues. V was clipped by 7 bases and J by 7 bases; unmatched bases: 10. The CDR3 DNA reads TGTGCCAGCACGAAGGCGGCTAGCGGGGGTAATGAGCAGTTCTTC. This codes for CASTKAASGGNEQFF.

This chain's CDR3 is CASSYEAGFLAGGQYEQFF. The CDR3 DNA follows: TGTGCCAGCTCCTACGAGGCAGGATTTTTAGCGGGAGGGCAGTATGAGCAGTTCTTC. The J gene is TRBJ2-1, the V gene TRBV7-9, with TRBD2 matching 11 bases. CDR1 and CDR2 from the germline V gene are SEHNR and FQNEAQ (reference sequence). This CDR3 has 19 residues. The ends lost 8 bases at V and 8 bases at J; junction bases unmatched: 23.

This chain connects TRBV19 to TRBJ1-1, with D unclear. Trimming left V 0 bases short and J 1 base short, with 6 bases between. Germline lookup yields CDR1 LNHDA and CDR2 SQIVND (reference sequence). The CDR3 has 14 residues. The CDR3 here is CASSIDRTNTEAFF. The DNA of the CDR3 is TGTGCCAGTAGTATAGATAGAACGAACACTGAAGCTTTCTTT.

V gene TRBV5-1 combines with J gene TRBJ1-5, with 7 bases that match TRBD1. The CDR3 runs 17 residues. Germline values: CDR1 SGHRS, CDR2 YFSETQ. V trimming: 2 bases; J trimming: 2 bases; junction bases outside the gene matches: 10. The CDR3 is CASSFYRGREGNQPQHF. The CDR3 region has the DNA TGCGCCAGCAGCTTCTACAGGGGAAGAGAAGGCAATCAGCCCCAGCATTTT.

This rearrangement joins TRBV4-1 to TRBJ2-5; TRBD1 aligns across 8 bases. Germline lookup yields CDR1 MGHRA and CDR2 YSYEKL. The trim removed 4 bases at V and 5 bases at J, leaving 6 bases unmatched. The CDR3 contains 14 residues. CDR3 nucleotide sequence: TGCGCCAGCAGCCTCCAGGGGGCCGTGGAGACCCAGTACTTC. Translation gives CASSLQGAVETQYF.

The V call is TRBV5-5, the J call TRBJ2-7; TRBD2 agrees at 11 bases. The V and J ends lost 4 bases and 6 bases, in that order; junction bases with no gene match: 6. Germline loops: CDR1 SGHKS, CDR2 YYEKEE (reference sequence). The CDR3 is made up of 14 amino acids. The CDR3 nucleotides are TGTGCCAGCAGCCTTATAGCGGGAGGGGGCGAGCAGTACTTC. It specifies CASSLIAGGGEQYF. The full variable domain, rest sourced from reference TRBV5-5 and TRBJ2-7, is DAGVTQSPTHLIKTRGQQVTLRCSPISGHKSVSWYQQVLGQGPQFIFQYYEKEERGRGNFPDRFSARQFPNYSSELNVNALLLGDSALYLCASSLIAGGGEQYFGPGTRLTVT.

This clone was seen only once. The chain combines TRBV11-3 with TRBJ2-2; 7 nucleotides line up with TRBD1. Per germline, CDR1 SGHNT and CDR2 YENEEA. Germline trimming cut 5 bases from V and 0 bases from J; bases unmatched to any gene: 6. The CDR3 contains 16 residues. The DNA for the CDR3 is TGTGCCAGCAGCAACAACAGGGGACCGAACACCGGGGAGCTGTTTTTT. This translates into CASSNNRGPNTGELFF. Looking up the rest from reference TRBV11-3 and TRBJ2-2 gives the full variable domain: EAGVVQSPRYKIIEKKQPVAFWCNPISGHNTLYWYLQNLGQGPELLIRYENEEAVDDSQLPKDRFSAERLKGVDSTLKIQPAELGDSAVYLCASSNNRGPNTGELFFGEGSRLTVL.

This chain links TRBV5-1 with TRBJ1-1; D not certain. CDR3 size: 15 residues. The germline CDR1 and CDR2 sequences are SGHRS and YFSETQ. V was cut by 0 bases and J by 3 bases, with 12 bases left in between. Here the CDR3 DNA reads TGCGCCAGCAGCTTGGGGGGTATCCGGGACACTGAAGCTTTCTTT. It translates to CASSLGGIRDTEAFF.

The V call is TRBV15, the J call TRBJ1-1; 8 bases match TRBD1. The germline CDR1 and CDR2 sequences are LNHNV and YYDKDF (reference sequence). CDR3 length: 15 amino acids. V shed 1 base, J shed 4 bases, and the junction held 5 bases outside the gene matches. In nucleotides, the CDR3 is TGTGCCACCAGCAGAGGGGACAGGTGGGGCACTGAAGCTTTCTTT. Translation gives CATSRGDRWGTEAFF.